This entry concerns a single TCR beta chain. This entry comes from a study of T cell changes during pregnancy in multiple sclerosis. This CDR3 is 16 amino acids long. V dropped 3 bases and J dropped 1 base, with 15 bases sitting between them. CDR1 and CDR2 (germline): KGHSH, LQKENI. This table comes from immunoSEQ multiplex PCR, and its TCRdb copy is limited to in-frame clones, with some not included. The sample lists 65,000 to 95,000 clones, approximately 91% occurring once. Material: peripheral blood, obtained before pregnancy. The rearrangement uses TRBV18 and TRBJ1-2; D is unclear. The receptor was derived from a female donor with multiple sclerosis, enrolled in a pregnancy study. CDR3 sequence reads: CASSPWAQPVNYGYTF. The CDR3 bases are TGTGCCAGCTCACCTTGGGCCCAACCCGTTAACTATGGCTACACCTTC.